This is a list of T cell receptor beta chains from one sample in a study of T cell responses to AZD1222 COVID-19 vaccine. Libraries were prepared by immunoSEQ multiplex PCR; TCRdb keeps only in-frame clonotypes and omits some of them. Of 150,000 to 200,000 clones listed, 94% are singletons. The material sequenced was peripheral blood, taken on day 0 of AZD1222 vaccination. These receptors all come from an adult in good health. CDR3s include the opening cysteine and the closing phenylalanine or tryptophan. D genes are given only for firm matches.

CDR3	DNA	D	length	J	V
CAWSGDRGKNTEAFF	TGTGCCTGGAGTGGAGACAGGGGGAAGAACACTGAAGCTTTCTTT	TRBD1	15	TRBJ1-1	TRBV30
CASSSWIGGIDEQYF	TGTGCCAGCAGCTCTTGGATCGGGGGTATCGACGAGCAGTACTTC	.	15	TRBJ2-7	TRBV5-6
CASSYFSGAAYEQYF	TGTGCCAGCAGTTACTTCTCAGGGGCAGCCTACGAGCAGTACTTC	.	15	TRBJ2-7	TRBV6-5
CASSHPGTSITETQYF	TGTGCCAGCAGCCACCCCGGGACTAGTATTACAGAGACCCAGTACTTC	TRBD2	16	TRBJ2-5	TRBV7-9
CASSATGNSPLHF	TGTGCCAGCAGCGCAACAGGGAATTCACCCCTCCACTTT	.	13	TRBJ1-6	TRBV9
CARTEGLRGLNTEAFF	TGTGCCAGAACCGAGGGCCTCCGGGGCCTGAACACTGAAGCTTTCTTT	.	16	TRBJ1-1	TRBV28
CAISGDRDFGYTF	TGTGCCATCAGTGGGGACAGGGACTTTGGCTACACCTTC	TRBD1	13	TRBJ1-2	TRBV10-3
CASSVRDGLYTEAFF	TGTGCCAGCAGCGTAAGGGACGGACTATACACTGAAGCTTTCTTT	.	15	TRBJ1-1	TRBV7-3
CASSTERGATSRDTQYF	TGTGCCAGTAGTACCGAACGGGGGGCGACTAGCAGGGATACGCAGTATTTT	.	17	TRBJ2-3	TRBV19
CSVEGEEGTKRRTQYF	TGCAGCGTTGAAGGTGAGGAGGGGACCAAGCGTCGGACCCAGTACTTC	.	16	TRBJ2-5	TRBV29-1